This paragraph reports one T cell receptor (beta chain). The cohort comprised adults aged about 18 to 90 years residing in under 25 US areas. Resolution of symptoms, clearance, or two negative PCRs was present in recovered Cohort 3 donors. This sample is part of a study of blood T cell repertoires in COVID-19. Libraries were prepared by immunoSEQ multiplex PCR; TCRdb keeps only in-frame clonotypes and omits some of them. The sample lists approximately 380,000 clones, around nine tenths occurring once. V was clipped by 0 bases and J by 7 bases, with 15 bases between them. The CDR3 sequence is 16 residues long. CDR1 MNHEY and CDR2 SVGEGT come from the germline V gene.

Sequencing was performed on PBMCs or T cells enriched from blood (not recorded which). V gene TRBV6-2 or TRBV6-3 combines with J gene TRBJ2-2; TRBD1 is a possible D gene (5 bases). This TCR was recovered from a woman aged 18-35 years who had recovered from COVID-19. CDR3 in amino acids: CASSYSSIGVSGELFF. CDR3 coding DNA: TGTGCCAGCAGTTACTCAAGCATAGGGGTCAGCGGGGAGCTGTTTTTT.